The source of this T cell receptor beta chain is a study of blood T cell repertoires in COVID-19. Study as a whole: Acute-phase and convalescent COVID-19 samples originated in the United States, Italy and Spain.

This CDR3 contains 13 residues. CDR1 and CDR2 (germline): LGHDT, YNNKEL (reference sequence). Trimming removed 2 bases from V and 11 bases from J, with 15 bases in between. One Seattle source followed patients from active infection through their disease course. TCRdb's table, derived via immunoSEQ multiplex PCR, lists solely in-frame clones and lacks some. Here the sample spans 40,000 to 60,000 clones, 75% to 90% being singletons. The TCR was taken from a woman of 80 years or more with COVID-19, enrolled during active disease. The sequencing sample was made of peripheral blood. The V call is TRBV3-1 (or the pseudogene TRBV3-2), the J call TRBJ1-1; D not resolved. The CDR3 reads CASSQRHGRWAFF. The CDR3 DNA is TGTGCCAGCAGCCAACGGCACGGGAGGTGGGCTTTCTTT.